The 8 T cell receptor beta chains in this list originate from one sample, sequenced in a study of beta chain features in type 1 diabetes. No cognate antigen is known for these TCRs. Study-level findings and limits: Among all four CD4+ subsets, Type 1 diabetes patients had TCRB CDR3s that were moderately but significantly shorter.

The sequenced template was cDNA made from the entire isolated RNA. This table comes from immunoSEQ multiplex PCR, and its TCRdb copy is limited to in-frame clones, with some not included. Among some 640,000 clones, about 14% were seen once, and the ten largest hold approximately 0.043%. Sequencing was done on a sample of naive CD4+ T cells from blood. Every receptor here comes from a man in his late teens or twenties with type 1 diabetes.

The gene calls are TRBV4-2 and TRBJ2-3; D not certain. V lost 4 bases and J 3 bases, leaving 17 bases between the germline ends. CDR3 length: 16 residues. Germline V gene sequence: CDR1 LGHNA, CDR2 YNFKEQ. This CDR3 reads CASSLMGMSGTDTQYF. CDR3 sequence (DNA): TGTGCCAGCAGCCTCATGGGCATGAGTGGTACAGATACGCAGTATTTT.

In its sample, this clone was seen a few times. The chain joins TRBV9 to TRBJ1-3, with 10 bases identical to TRBD1. There are 16 residues in the CDR3. In germline, CDR1 is SGDLS, CDR2 YYNGEE. Trimming removed 4 bases from V and 2 bases from J; junction bases left unmatched: 6. CDR3 region: CASSPWGQGTGNTIYF. The CDR3 DNA is TGTGCCAGCAGCCCCTGGGGACAGGGGACTGGAAACACCATATATTTT.

The rearrangement links TRBV15 to TRBJ2-1, with a possible D match to TRBD2 (5 bases). Trimming removed 0 bases at V and 3 bases at J, with 18 bases between. The CDR3 covers 18 residues. Germline V gene data show CDR1 as LNHNV and CDR2 as YYDKDF (reference sequence). The DNA of the CDR3 is TGTGCCACCAGCAGAGATTCTAGCATCGTAGGTCTCTACAATGAGCAGTTCTTC. Translating gives CATSRDSSIVGLYNEQFF.

V is TRBV28 and J is TRBJ1-1, with a tentative D call TRBD1 (5 bases). The CDR3 runs to 15 residues. The germline gives CDR1 MDHEN, CDR2 SYDVKM. V dropped 6 bases and J dropped 0 bases, with 14 bases sitting between them. The CDR3 DNA is TGTGCCAGCAGGTCCTCTGGGGCGTTGAACACTGAAGCTTTCTTT. Protein sequence: CASRSSGALNTEAFF. Full variable domain (outside the CDR3, taken from reference TRBV28 and TRBJ1-1): DVKVTQSSRYLVKRTGEKVFLECVQDMDHENMFWYRQDPGLGLRLIYFSYDVKMKEKGDIPEGYSVSREKKERFSLILESASTNQTSMYLCASRSSGALNTEAFFGQGTRLTVV.

The rearrangement uses TRBV7-3 and TRBJ1-1; D is unresolved. V was cut by 5 bases and J by 3 bases, with 10 bases left in between. This CDR3 comprises 13 residues. Germline CDR1 is SGHTA and CDR2 is FQGTGA. The CDR3 protein is CASSPRGDTEAFF. CDR3 coding DNA: TGTGCCAGCAGCCCCCGGGGTGACACTGAAGCTTTCTTT.

Regarding this clone: One junction end does not reproduce the germline sequence, and a read error may be involved. V gene TRBV10-3 combines with J gene TRBJ1-1; D is uncertain. The CDR3 is 11 residues long. Germline V CDR1 and CDR2: ENHRY, SYGVKD. The CDR3 nucleotides are TGTGCCATCAGACAAGACACTGAAGCTTCCTTT. This gives the protein CAIRQDTEASF.

The chain links TRBV28 to TRBJ2-5; the D gene is possibly TRBD1 (6 bases). This CDR3 has 14 amino acids. Germline V CDR1 and CDR2: MDHEN, SYDVKM. V was cut by 4 bases and J by 4 bases, with 13 bases left in between. The CDR3 here is CASSSSGAPETQYF. The CDR3 DNA is TGTGCCAGCAGTTCCTCAGGGGCCCCAGAGACCCAGTACTTC.

The gene calls are TRBV28 and TRBJ2-1, with unresolved D. Trimming removed 2 bases at V and 2 bases at J, with 13 bases between. CDR3 size: 16 residues. Per the germline V gene, CDR1 is MDHEN and CDR2 is SYDVKM. This chain's CDR3 is CASSLAPQVPYNEQFF. DNA of the CDR3: TGTGCCAGCAGTTTAGCCCCGCAGGTGCCCTACAATGAGCAGTTCTTC.